This T cell receptor (beta chain) emerged from a study of identical twins. This clonotype was observed a few times. The V gene lost 1 base and the J gene lost 1 base, with 5 bases spanning the gap. This CDR3 spans 13 amino acids. Germline V lookup: CDR1 SGDLS, CDR2 YYNGEE. TCRdb re-called the 5' RACE reads with MiXCR, one entry per CDR3 protein. The table shows roughly 770,000 distinct CDR3 sequences, with approximately 18% occurring only once. In addition, the sample was reused for a study of T cells expressing NK-cell markers. This second report adds: Six or seven donors carried dominant NKG2C+ clonotypes that made up roughly 1.0-7.5% of their CD8+ T cells.

The chain is built from TRBV9 and TRBJ1-2, with D hard to call. Sequencing was carried out using PBMCs. The source of this sequence is a woman between 18 and 30 years old in good health. The CDR3 is CASSVSGNYGYTF. In DNA form, the CDR3 reads TGTGCCAGCAGCGTATCCGGTAACTATGGCTACACCTTC.